The T cell receptor (beta chain) under discussion was sequenced for a study of T-cell reconstitution after alpha-beta-depleted transplantation in children. General study findings and limits: The main origin of T-cell counts and diversity one year after transplant was newly produced T cells.

Trimming removed 7 bases from V and 4 bases from J; junction bases left unmatched: 5. The CDR3 spans 13 residues. Germline V lookup: CDR1 SQVTM, CDR2 ANQGSEA. This clonotype has at least ten counts. Its antigen is undetermined. TCRbeta library preparation incorporated unique molecular identifiers. TCRdb reprocessed the PCR reads with MiXCR, giving one entry per CDR3 protein. The sample records 200,000 or so distinct CDR3 sequences, roughly 6.3% being singletons. V and J are TRBV29-1 and TRBJ2-1; TRBD2 aligns across 9 bases. This sample comprised PBMCs, obtained before TCRalphabeta/CD19-depleted stem cell transplant. The source is a girl under two years old with combined immunodeficiency, due to receive a stem cell transplant. CDR3 protein: CSAVSGSYNEQFF. CDR3 DNA sequence: TGCAGCGCCGTTAGCGGGAGTTACAATGAGCAGTTCTTC.